A selection of T cell receptor beta chains follows, all from one sample in a study of regulatory T cells in long-lasting Graves disease. Each CDR3 protein is one row after TCRdb ran MiXCR on the multiplex PCR reads. The sample lists about 540,000 distinct CDR3 sequences; roughly 12% were seen once. These sequences were also reported in another study, on T cells in Graves' hyperthyroidism and ophthalmopathy.

Sequenced material: peripheral blood mononuclear cells (PBMCs), taken at new diagnosis, from a patient treated with antithyroid drugs. Receptor source: a man aged 25 to 40 with Graves disease. The CDR3 runs from the conserved cysteine through the conserved F or W. The D gene is left open where the match is weak. Clone size is stated in some rows and not others, as once, few, many or a class when expanded.

TGTGCCTGGCGACGAAGAGTGATTCACACTGAAGCTTTCTTT | CAWRRRVIHTEAFF | - | TRBV30 | many | TRBJ1-1
TGTGCCAGCAGAACTAGCGGGAGCTCCTACAATGAGCAGTTCTTC | CASRTSGSSYNEQFF | TRBD2 | TRBV6-2/TRBV6-3 | many | TRBJ2-1
TGTGCCAGCAGCCAGGGCCTACAAGAGACCAAGTACTTC | CASSQGLQETKYF | - | TRBV3-1 | - | TRBJ2-5
TGTGCCAGCAGCCGGGACTCTCCACTGGATACGCAGTATTTT | CASSRDSPLDTQYF | - | TRBV3-1 | few | TRBJ2-3
TGTGCCAGCAGCCCTGCGGAACGTACCACAGATACGCAGTATTTT | CASSPAERTTDTQYF | - | TRBV27 | many | TRBJ2-3
TGCGCCAGCAGCCCTTGGACAGCTAGCACAGATACGCAGTATTTT | CASSPWTASTDTQYF | - | TRBV5-1 | many | TRBJ2-3
TGTGCCAGTAGTATAGGGGATTCGATCAACAATGAGCAGTTCTTC | CASSIGDSINNEQFF | - | TRBV19 | - | TRBJ2-1
TGTGCCTGGAGTCCCCCCCGGACCCGAGAGACCCAGTACTTC | CAWSPPRTRETQYF | - | TRBV30 | many | TRBJ2-5
TGTGCCACCAGTGAGGGTCGGGGGTCTTACTCCTACAATGAGCAGTTCTTC | CATSEGRGSYSYNEQFF | - | TRBV24-1 | many | TRBJ2-1
TGTGCCAGCAGCTTAGGGGGGAGCGCTGGCTACACCTTC | CASSLGGSAGYTF | - | TRBV7-8 | few | TRBJ1-2
TGTGCCAGCAGTGGGACTAGAGGCTACTACAATGAGCAGTTCTTC | CASSGTRGYYNEQFF | TRBD2 | TRBV6-1 | - | TRBJ2-1
TGCAGTGTGGGACAGGGGAGTCTGGCTAATGAAAAACTGTTTTTT | CSVGQGSLANEKLFF | TRBD1 | TRBV20-1 | - | TRBJ1-4
TGTGCCAGCAGCCCCTCGTTTCGTGGAATAGCCAAAAACATTCAGTACTTC | CASSPSFRGIAKNIQYF | - | TRBV11-2 | few | TRBJ2-4
TGTGCCAGCAGTTTTCGTCCCCCCAACAGGGGCGCTGAAGCTTTCTTT | CASSFRPPNRGAEAFF | TRBD1 | TRBV28 | many | TRBJ1-1
TGCAGTGCTACAAGTTTAGATACGCAGTATTTT | CSATSLDTQYF | - | TRBV20-1 | - | TRBJ2-3
TGTGCCAGCAGCGGGCAAAGATGGGGCAAAAACATTCAGTACTTC | CASSGQRWGKNIQYF | - | TRBV5-6 | few | TRBJ2-4
TGTGCCATAAACGGACAGGGTAATCCACCCCTCCACTTT | CAINGQGNPPLHF | TRBD1 | TRBV2 | - | TRBJ1-6